Listed here is a single T cell receptor beta chain. The same CDR3 arises from other DNA sequences in this sample as well. This CDR3 spans 14 amino acids. Germline CDR1 reads SGHVS; CDR2 reads FQNEAQ. V was pared by 1 base and J by 2 bases, with 1 base of the junction left unmatched. This record comes from a study of blood T cell repertoires in COVID-19. Self-reported history from a screening survey and questionnaire set each donor's cohort. Original analysis: By means of reference gene primer amplification, nucleated cell counts were estimated. The data were produced by immunoSEQ multiplex PCR, yet TCRdb's version contains in-frame clones alone and is incomplete. V and J calls plus clone size are reproduced from that table; the DNA served to infer D and trimming. The data contain approximately 490,000 clones, more than 85% of them singletons.

This TCR came from an older woman who had recovered from COVID-19. Specimen: PBMCs or T cells enriched from blood (not recorded which). The chain has TRBV7-8 and TRBJ1-2, with 7 bases aligning to TRBD1. The CDR3 nucleotides are TGTGCCAGCAGCTTAGGACAGGGAAACTATGGCTACACCTTC. This gives the protein CASSLGQGNYGYTF.